This section outlines one T cell receptor beta chain sequence together with its context. Its target antigen remains unknown. Base qualities are not recorded, but no much larger clone differs from it by a single base. The source of the sample is a study of blood T cell repertoires in COVID-19 (TCRdb year 2020). For context, the study as a whole: Samples from collaborators originated in the United States, Italy and Spain and spanned both the acute and convalescent phases of COVID-19. The material from the prospective study consisted of cDNA or gDNA derived from T cells, B-cell-depleted T cells, or PBMCs. Samples were obtained from the ongoing ImmuneRACE study (first 160 participants) and from some 1,200 subjects provided by 6 global collaborators. A de-identified subject ID, COVID-19 status, age in years and sex were almost always included in the sample metadata. The repertoires were made available in a free public database intended to serve as a resource for research on the immune response to SARS-CoV-2. HLA class I and class II types, where available, came from metadata supplied by the sample provider rather than from assay-based typing. Deeply sampled blood TCRbeta repertoires from subjects exposed to, actively infected with, or recovered from COVID-19 were included in the dataset.

The collaborating institutions used their own protocols to collect whole blood in K2EDTA tubes. Collaborator samples were shipped for TCRbeta analysis as frozen whole blood, isolated PBMCs, or DNA extracted from either sample type. The CDR3 sequence holds 15 residues, the cysteine and phenylalanine included. The DNA shown is the 45-base CDR3, in frame from base 1. Unmatched junction bases come to 4, with V trimmed by 3 bases and J by 1 base. CDR1 and CDR2, per the germline V gene, are KGHSH and LQKENI. TCRbeta CDR3 regions were amplified from genomic DNA by means of the immunoSEQ Assay, a bias-controlled multiplex PCR. Turning to the authors' computational methods: Within the assay, amplification of reference gene primers was used to estimate how many nucleated cells each sample contained. To quantify the absolute abundance of each unique TCRbeta CDR3 rearrangement, sequence reads were collapsed and filtered. Productive Simpson clonality was computed per sample as the square root of Simpson's diversity index over productive rearrangements. TCRdb retrieved this table from immuneACCESS and kept in-frame rearrangements only. Not all clones are present; in checked studies, unresolved V genes account for under half, and no reason is known for the remainder. The V and J calls and clone size come from that table; D and trimming were worked out from the DNA. A total of roughly 120,000 clones appear in this sample, less than 85% of them only once. The ten largest make up approximately 3.9% of the sample.

What the research found in general, with its limitations: How much clinical and demographic metadata was included differed by source and by participant, and the metadata was provided uncurated.

The chain was built from TRBV18 and TRBJ2-7; TRBD1 lines up with 9 middle nucleotides. The specimen was peripheral blood. The TCR originated in a woman older than 75 with acute or convalescent COVID-19. The nucleotide sequence reads as follows: TGTGCCAGCTCACCGGGACAGGGTAAATCCTACGAGCAGTACTTC. Translated, this gives CASSPGQGKSYEQYF.